This passage covers 22 T cell receptor beta chains from one sample sequenced in a study of blood T cell repertoires in COVID-19. Profiled with immunoSEQ multiplex PCR; TCRdb holds only in-frame clones, not every one. The sample consists of 40,000 to 60,000 clones, 80% to 90% of them appearing once. The sample comprised peripheral blood. These receptors were obtained from a woman aged 80 or over with COVID-19, enrolled during active disease.

V is TRBV5-1 and J is TRBJ2-7, with 7 bases aligning to TRBD1. V shed 0 bases and J 0 bases; nucleotides not matched to a gene: 3. This CDR3 spans 15 amino acids. Germline CDR1 reads SGHRS; CDR2 reads YFSETQ. The CDR3 reads CASSLGDSYSYEQYF. The CDR3 DNA reads TGCGCCAGCAGCTTGGGGGACAGCTACTCCTACGAGCAGTACTTC.

The rearrangement joins TRBV5-8 to TRBJ2-7, with 7 positions matching TRBD1. CDR3 length: 15 residues. Germline values: CDR1 SGHTS, CDR2 YDEGEE. Losses at the gene ends were 0 bases for V and 2 bases for J; bases not matched to a gene: 5. The CDR3: CASSLAPGQPYEQYF. CDR3 in DNA: TGTGCCAGCAGCTTGGCCCCGGGACAGCCCTACGAGCAGTACTTC.

This chain uses TRBV29-1 with TRBJ1-5, with 9 bases that match TRBD1. The length of the CDR3 is 13 residues. Germline CDR1 and CDR2: SQVTM and ANQGSEA. V was pared by 6 bases and J by 3 bases, with 3 bases of the junction left unmatched. The CDR3 DNA reads TGCAGCGTAGGGGACAGGGTCAATCAGCCCCAGCATTTT. Residues: CSVGDRVNQPQHF. Full variable domain (missing parts from reference TRBV29-1 and TRBJ1-5): SAVISQKPSRDICQRGTSLTIQCQVDSQVTMMFWYRQQPGQSLTLIATANQGSEATYESGFVIDKFPISRPNLTFSTLTVSNMSPEDSSIYLCSVGDRVNQPQHFGDGTRLSIL.

The chain couples TRBV18 to TRBJ1-2; 7 bases are shared with TRBD1. V was clipped by 4 bases and J by 7 bases; unmatched bases: 6. The CDR3 spans 13 residues. Germline V gene lookup returns CDR1 KGHSH and CDR2 LQKENI. This CDR3 reads CASSLDREGGYTF. The CDR3 DNA follows: TGTGCCAGCTCACTTGACAGGGAAGGTGGCTACACCTTC.

This chain links TRBV30 with TRBJ1-1; perhaps TRBD1 as D (6 bases). CDR3 size: 16 residues. Germline CDR1 reads GTSNPN; CDR2 reads SVGIG (reference sequence). V was pared by 0 bases and J by 4 bases, with 18 bases between. In DNA form, the CDR3 reads TGTGCCTGGAGTGTACGAGGCAGGGGAAGGTTCACTGAAGCTTTCTTT. Protein: CAWSVRGRGRFTEAFF.

This clone appeared a single time. The genes are TRBV29-1 and TRBJ1-2, with 8 bases identical to TRBD1. Germline V gene data show CDR1 as SQVTM and CDR2 as ANQGSEA. The V segment lost 6 bases and the J segment 2 bases; nucleotides outside the gene matches: 14. CDR3 length equals 16 residues. The CDR3 nucleotides read TGCAGCGTGGGGGGGACAGGACTTGGTTTAAACTATGGCTACACCTTC. It translates to CSVGGTGLGLNYGYTF.

This clone was seen a single time. The gene calls are TRBV7-9 and TRBJ1-2, with D possibly TRBD1 on 5 matching bases. The CDR3 spans 15 residues. The V end lost 4 bases, the J end lost 4 bases, and 16 bases lay between the germline ends. Germline loops: CDR1 SEHNR, CDR2 FQNEAQ (reference sequence). CDR3 coding DNA: TGTGCCAGCAGCTCCGGGGCGGGATCGACCTATGGCTACACCTTC. It translates to CASSSGAGSTYGYTF.

This chain connects TRBV7-8 to TRBJ1-1, with unresolved D. The V end lost 2 bases, the J end lost 4 bases, and 14 bases lay between the germline ends. The CDR3 contains 15 residues. Germline values: CDR1 SGHVS, CDR2 FQNEAQ. For the CDR3, the DNA is TGTGCCAGCAGCTTATTTTTCGGGTTGGTCACTGAAGCTTTCTTT. It is translated as CASSLFFGLVTEAFF.

The rearrangement uses TRBV5-1 and TRBJ2-2; TRBD2 is a possible D gene (5 bases). V lost 2 bases to trimming and J lost 6 bases, with 17 bases between them. Germline values: CDR1 SGHRS, CDR2 YFSETQ. The CDR3 runs to 16 residues. The CDR3, as DNA: TGCGCCAGCAGCTTAAGGACCCGGGATGATGCCGGGGAGCTGTTTTTT. Its protein is CASSLRTRDDAGELFF.

This clone was counted between two and nine times. This sequence joins TRBV6-1 and TRBJ2-2; 7 nucleotides line up with TRBD1. V lost 2 bases to trimming and J lost 4 bases; unmatched junction nucleotides: 4. The CDR3 totals 15 residues. Germline CDR1 MNHNS, CDR2 SASEGT. CDR3 sequence: CASSETQGITGELFF. CDR3 bases: TGTGCCAGCAGTGAAACACAGGGGATCACCGGGGAGCTGTTTTTT.

The chain links TRBV5-5 to TRBJ2-1; TRBD1 is a possible D gene (5 bases). From germline, CDR1 is SGHKS and CDR2 YYEKEE (reference sequence). Deletions cut 0 bases from V and 4 bases from J, with 11 bases between. This CDR3 is 15 amino acids long. CDR3 sequence: CASSLATGEYNEQFF. The CDR3 DNA follows: TGTGCCAGCAGCTTGGCCACAGGAGAATACAATGAGCAGTTCTTC.

The chain couples TRBV5-1 to TRBJ2-5; 9 bases are shared with TRBD1. The V gene's germline CDR1 is SGHRS and CDR2 YFSETQ. The CDR3 is 16 residues long. The trim removed 1 base at V and 3 bases at J, leaving 7 bases unmatched. CDR3 in DNA: TGCGCCAGCAGCTTGTTACCGGGACAGGGTAAAGAGACCCAGTACTTC. Protein product: CASSLLPGQGKETQYF.

This chain uses TRBV28 with TRBJ1-1; possible D gene TRBD1, 6 bases. This CDR3 comprises 12 residues. The V end lost 5 bases, the J end lost 10 bases, and 14 bases lay between the germline ends. CDR1 and CDR2 from the germline V gene are MDHEN and SYDVKM. In DNA, the CDR3 is TGTGCCAGCAGTGTGACAGGCGAGAGAGCTTTCTTT. Translation: CASSVTGERAFF.

The chain joins TRBV5-6 to TRBJ2-7; D is unresolved. CDR1 is SGHDT, CDR2 YYEEEE, per germline. The CDR3 is 12 residues long. Trimming removed 0 bases at V and 9 bases at J, with 10 bases between. The CDR3, as DNA: TGTGCCAGCAGCTTGGCCTCGACAAGGCAGTACTTC. Translating it yields CASSLASTRQYF.

V is TRBV28 and J is TRBJ2-7; D is unresolved. Germline V gene data show CDR1 as MDHEN and CDR2 as SYDVKM. This CDR3 is built from 15 residues. The V gene lost 2 bases and the J gene lost 0 bases, with 11 bases spanning the gap. This chain's CDR3 is CASSLPRPPSYEQYF. For the CDR3, the DNA is TGTGCCAGCAGTTTACCCAGGCCTCCCTCCTACGAGCAGTACTTC.

This chain joins TRBV12-3 or TRBV12-4 and TRBJ2-1; D uncertain. This CDR3 is built from 11 residues. With 3 bases removed from V and 8 bases from J, the gap between germline ends came to 5 bases. CDR3 in DNA: TGTGCCAGCAGTTTGGCCCATGAGCAGTTCTTC. Its translation: CASSLAHEQFF.

This chain links TRBV7-2 with TRBJ2-3, with a weak D call TRBD2 (7 bases). Trimming cost V 5 bases and J 8 bases, with 23 bases left between them. The CDR3 runs 16 residues. Germline values: CDR1 SGHTA, CDR2 FQGNSA. The CDR3 loop is CASSPRGAGTGGTQYF. The DNA for the CDR3 is TGTGCCAGCAGCCCCCGGGGGGCGGGAACAGGAGGTACGCAGTATTTT. Complete variable domain (other parts from reference TRBV7-2 and TRBJ2-3): GAGVSQSPSNKVTEKGKDVELRCDPISGHTALYWYRQSLGQGLEFLIYFQGNSAPDKSGLPSDRFSAERTGGSVSTLTIQRTQQEDSAVYLCASSPRGAGTGGTQYFGPGTRLTVL.

This rearrangement joins TRBV28 to TRBJ1-5, with 7 bases identical to TRBD1. Germline CDR1 is MDHEN and CDR2 is SYDVKM. V shed 8 bases and J 0 bases; nucleotides not matched to a gene: 10. The CDR3 covers 16 residues. Here the CDR3 DNA reads TGTGCCAGCGCTGACAGGGACGACGGTAGCAATCAGCCCCAGCATTTT. It encodes CASADRDDGSNQPQHF. The variable domain in full, completed from reference TRBV28 and TRBJ1-5, reads DVKVTQSSRYLVKRTGEKVFLECVQDMDHENMFWYRQDPGLGLRLIYFSYDVKMKEKGDIPEGYSVSREKKERFSLILESASTNQTSMYLCASADRDDGSNQPQHFGDGTRLSIL.

Only a few counts were recorded for this clone. V gene TRBV7-9 combines with J gene TRBJ2-7; 10 nucleotides match TRBD1. This CDR3 is 15 amino acids long. V lost 6 bases to trimming and J lost 5 bases; unmatched junction nucleotides: 10. The germline V gene has CDR1 SEHNR and CDR2 FQNEAQ (reference sequence). The CDR3 DNA sequence: TGTGCCAGCAGTCAACCGGGACAGGGGCGGAACGAGCAGTACTTC. Encoded protein: CASSQPGQGRNEQYF.

In its sample, this clone was seen once. J is TRBJ1-3 and V is TRBV11-2, with D perhaps matching TRBD1 (6 bases). This CDR3 is 14 amino acids long. Trimming shortened V by 0 bases and J by 8 bases, and 11 bases separated the two germline ends. Per germline, CDR1 SGHAT and CDR2 FQNNGV. The CDR3 DNA is TGTGCCAGCAGCTTAGACACAGGGTGGCACACCATATATTTT. Translating gives CASSLDTGWHTIYF.

The chain recombines TRBV5-1 with TRBJ1-2; D is unclear. CDR1 SGHRS and CDR2 YFSETQ come from the germline V gene. The CDR3 has 14 residues. The V end was cut by 0 bases, the J end by 2 bases, with 8 bases between. CDR3 residues: CASSLEPGNYGYTF. As DNA, the CDR3 is TGCGCCAGCAGCTTGGAACCGGGAAACTATGGCTACACCTTC. Full variable domain (outside the CDR3, taken from reference TRBV5-1 and TRBJ1-2): KAGVTQTPRYLIKTRGQQVTLSCSPISGHRSVSWYQQTPGQGLQFLFEYFSETQRNKGNFPGRFSGRQFSNSRSEMNVSTLELGDSALYLCASSLEPGNYGYTFGSGTRLTVV.

This clone was recorded a few times. This sequence joins TRBV2 and TRBJ2-1; D might be TRBD2 (5 bases). Germline V lookup: CDR1 SNHLY, CDR2 FYNNEI. V lost 4 bases, J lost 8 bases, and 9 bases lay in between. The CDR3 runs to 12 residues. CDR3 in DNA: TGTGCCAGCAGTGCCGGGAACTATGAGCAGTTCTTC. The encoded protein is CASSAGNYEQFF.